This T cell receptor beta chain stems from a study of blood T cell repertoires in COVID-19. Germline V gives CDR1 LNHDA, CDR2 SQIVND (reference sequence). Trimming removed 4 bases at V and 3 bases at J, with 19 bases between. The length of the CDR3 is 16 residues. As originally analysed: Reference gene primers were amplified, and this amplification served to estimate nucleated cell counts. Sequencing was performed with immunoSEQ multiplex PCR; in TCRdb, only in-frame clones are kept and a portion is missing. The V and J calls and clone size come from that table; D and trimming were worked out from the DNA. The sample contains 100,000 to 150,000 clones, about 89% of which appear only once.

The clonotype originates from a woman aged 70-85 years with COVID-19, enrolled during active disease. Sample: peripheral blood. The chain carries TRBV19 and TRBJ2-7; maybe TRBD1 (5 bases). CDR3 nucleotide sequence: TGTGCCAGTAGTACTCCAAAGACAGCCGCTCGCTACGAGCAGTACTTC. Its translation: CASSTPKTAARYEQYF.